These 27 T cell receptor beta chains came from one sample sequenced in a study of blood T cell repertoires in COVID-19. Libraries were prepared by immunoSEQ multiplex PCR; TCRdb keeps only in-frame clonotypes and omits some of them. The data show about 77,000 clones, around three quarters seen once. Sequenced input: peripheral blood. Receptors originate from a woman in her 70s with acute or convalescent COVID-19.

J is TRBJ1-1 and V is TRBV6-5; D may be TRBD1 (6 bases). V was clipped by 7 bases and J by 1 base, with 13 bases between them. Germline values: CDR1 MNHEY, CDR2 SVGAGI. There are 14 residues in the CDR3. CDR3 coding DNA: TGTGCCAGCAATGGGGGGGCTAAGAACACTGAAGCTTTCTTT. Residues: CASNGGAKNTEAFF.

The chain couples TRBV6-2 or TRBV6-3 to TRBJ2-2; 8 bases map to TRBD2. CDR3 length equals 18 residues. Germline CDR1 is MNHEY and CDR2 is SVGEGT. Unmatched junction bases numbered 13, after V lost 0 bases and J lost 7 bases. CDR3 region: CASSYSTSARPLFGELFF. The CDR3 DNA follows: TGTGCCAGCAGTTACTCGACTAGCGCCCGGCCGCTATTCGGGGAGCTGTTTTTT.

This clone was detected only a few times. The junction and the germline gene differ at one end; a read error may be behind it. The chain recombines TRBV7-7 with TRBJ2-3; 9 bases are a match to TRBD2. The germline V gene has CDR1 SSHAT and CDR2 FNYEAQ (reference sequence). The CDR3 sequence is 16 residues long. CDR3 bases: TGTGCTAGCAGCTTAGGTGCTAGCGGGGAAACAGATACGCAGTATTTT. Protein: CASSLGASGETDTQYF.

This clone was seen only a few times. The rearrangement joins TRBV7-8 to TRBJ2-1, with TRBD1 matching 9 bases. Germline-derived CDR1 and CDR2 are SGHVS and FQNEAQ. With 5 bases clipped from V and 10 bases from J, the junction kept 6 bases outside the gene matches. The CDR3 has 13 amino acids. CDR3 residues: CASSIGQGYEQFF. The CDR3 region has the DNA TGTGCCAGCAGCATCGGACAGGGGTACGAGCAGTTCTTC.

The chain employs TRBV7-9 and TRBJ2-3; 12 nucleotides agree with TRBD2. The V and J ends lost 2 bases and 6 bases, in that order; junction bases with no gene match: 6. Germline V gene lookup returns CDR1 SEHNR and CDR2 FQNEAQ (reference sequence). This CDR3 contains 16 residues. In DNA, the CDR3 is TGTGCCAGCAGCTTAATGGCTAGCGGGGGGGCGGATACGCAGTATTTT. Translating it yields CASSLMASGGADTQYF.

This chain connects TRBV12-3 or TRBV12-4 to TRBJ1-2; D gene ambiguous. CDR3 size: 13 residues. The ends were cut back, 1 base at V and 10 bases at J, with 13 bases in the middle. CDR3 nucleotide sequence: TGTGCCAGCAGTTTAGATCGTTGGGCCGTCTACACCTTC. This sequence encodes CASSLDRWAVYTF.

This chain uses TRBV7-9 with TRBJ2-5; 9 bases match TRBD1. Trimming took 8 bases from V and 0 from J; bases not matched to a gene: 7. This CDR3 is built from 15 residues. Germline V gene lookup returns CDR1 SEHNR and CDR2 FQNEAQ (reference sequence). The chain's CDR3 is CASGRGQGHQETQYF. In DNA, the CDR3 is TGTGCCAGCGGAAGGGGACAGGGTCACCAAGAGACCCAGTACTTC.

The chain uses TRBV6-2 or TRBV6-3 and TRBJ2-7; 9 bases align to TRBD1. This CDR3 contains 15 residues. J was trimmed by 3 bases and V by 5 bases; bases with no gene match: 8. CDR1 is MNHEY and CDR2 is SVGEGT in the germline V gene. CDR3 sequence: CASSTPGTGFYEQYF. CDR3 in DNA: TGTGCCAGCAGTACCCCCGGGACAGGGTTCTACGAGCAGTACTTC.

The chain is built from TRBV6-4 and TRBJ1-1, with D unresolved. The CDR3 loop spans 13 amino acids. V lost 5 bases and J lost 2, with 9 bases in between. Germline V CDR1 and CDR2: MRHNA, SNTAGT. This CDR3 reads CASSLTGNTEAFF. CDR3 coding DNA: TGTGCCAGCAGTCTGACTGGAAACACTGAAGCTTTCTTT.

This clone was seen only a few times. This chain uses TRBV18 with TRBJ2-1; 9 nucleotides align to TRBD2. The ends lost 5 bases at V and 5 bases at J; junction bases unmatched: 7. CDR1 is KGHSH, CDR2 LQKENI, per germline. The CDR3 loop spans 15 amino acids. The CDR3 DNA sequence: TGTGCCAGCTCATTCATAGCGGGGGCCCACAATGAGCAGTTCTTC. Its protein product is CASSFIAGAHNEQFF.

The rearrangement uses TRBV7-2 and TRBJ2-5, with no clear D. The CDR3 consists of 14 residues. Germline V gene lookup returns CDR1 SGHTA and CDR2 FQGNSA. Trimming left V 1 base short and J 1 base short, with 7 bases between. The CDR3 DNA is TGTGCCAGCAGCTTAGATTGGGCCCAAGAGACCCAGTACTTC. It yields the protein CASSLDWAQETQYF.

This sequence joins TRBV7-2 and TRBJ1-2; D is possibly TRBD1 (6 bases). V lost 5 bases to trimming and J lost 7 bases, with 20 bases between them. The CDR3 runs 15 residues. Germline CDR1 is SGHTA and CDR2 is FQGNSA. For the CDR3, the DNA is TGTGCCAGCAGCATGCTGACAGGCCCCTATATTGGCTACACCTTC. This gives the protein CASSMLTGPYIGYTF.

The genes are TRBV4-1 and TRBJ1-4, with a possible D match to TRBD1 (5 bases). The germline gives CDR1 MGHRA, CDR2 YSYEKL. Trimming removed 3 bases from V and 3 bases from J, with 17 bases in between. The CDR3 is 17 residues long. CDR3 nucleotide sequence: TGCGCCAGCAGCCAGGGGGGGTCCAGCCACCCTAATGAAAAACTGTTTTTT. Its protein is CASSQGGSSHPNEKLFF.

This clone was seen a few times. The chain is built from TRBV5-4 and TRBJ2-7; 7 nucleotides align to TRBD1. CDR3 length: 14 residues. V trimming: 0 bases; J trimming: 6 bases; junction bases outside the gene matches: 6. Germline CDR1 and CDR2: SGHNT and YYREEE (reference sequence). CDR3 region: CASSLAGGMAEQYF. CDR3 coding DNA: TGTGCCAGCAGCTTGGCAGGGGGTATGGCCGAGCAGTACTTC.

The genes are TRBV3-1 (or the pseudogene TRBV3-2) and TRBJ2-5, with 7 bases that match TRBD2. V lost 3 bases, J lost 5 bases, and 9 bases stayed unmatched. This CDR3 has 15 amino acids. The germline CDR1 and CDR2 sequences are LGHDT and YNNKEL (reference sequence). CDR3 sequence (DNA): TGTGCCAGCAGCCATTTGCGGGGGAGTGCGGAGACCCAGTACTTC. Protein product: CASSHLRGSAETQYF.

The rearrangement uses TRBV7-2 and TRBJ2-5; 7 nucleotides align to TRBD2. With V trimmed by 5 bases and J by 5 bases, 5 bases remained unmatched. Germline CDR1 and CDR2: SGHTA and FQGNSA. This CDR3 has 13 amino acids. CDR3 in amino acids: CASSGGGAETQYF. In DNA form, the CDR3 reads TGTGCCAGCAGCGGGGGGGGTGCGGAGACCCAGTACTTC.

The chain joins TRBV9 to TRBJ2-3; TRBD1 agrees at 10 bases. The V gene's germline CDR1 is SGDLS and CDR2 YYNGEE. The CDR3 is 15 residues long. V shed 5 bases, J shed 5 bases, and the junction held 8 bases outside the gene matches. This CDR3 is CASSRQGAGGDTQYF. CDR3 bases: TGTGCCAGCAGTCGACAGGGGGCTGGAGGAGATACGCAGTATTTT. Looking up the rest from reference TRBV9 and TRBJ2-3 gives the full variable domain: DSGVTQTPKHLITATGQRVTLRCSPRSGDLSVYWYQQSLDQGLQFLIQYYNGEERAKGNILERFSAQQFPDLHSELNLSSLELGDSALYFCASSRQGAGGDTQYFGPGTRLTVL.

Regarding this clone: This CDR3 is also generated by other DNA sequences in the sample. V usage is TRBV6-5 and J usage is TRBJ1-5; D is perhaps TRBD1 (5 bases). This CDR3 has 14 residues. Trimming removed 2 bases from V and 7 bases from J, with 12 bases in between. Germline loops: CDR1 MNHEY, CDR2 SVGAGI. In nucleotides, the CDR3 is TGTGCCAGCAGTTACAGGGGCCTCGGACAGCCCCAGCATTTT. Its translation is CASSYRGLGQPQHF.

V gene TRBV10-3 combines with J gene TRBJ1-2; D is unclear. The CDR3 consists of 15 residues. V was pared by 3 bases and J by 6 bases, with 17 bases between. Germline CDR1 reads ENHRY; CDR2 reads SYGVKD. CDR3 sequence: CAISDYNRGMDGYTF. In nucleotides, the CDR3 is TGTGCCATCAGTGATTATAATCGGGGAATGGATGGCTACACCTTC.

The chain employs TRBV5-6 and TRBJ1-4, with no clear D. The ends were cut back, 0 bases at V and 7 bases at J, with 10 bases in the middle. The CDR3 length is 14 residues. Germline lookup yields CDR1 SGHDT and CDR2 YYEEEE. The CDR3: CASSLAHYGEKLFF. The CDR3 nucleotides read TGTGCCAGCAGCTTGGCGCACTATGGTGAAAAACTGTTTTTT.

J is TRBJ1-2 and V is TRBV20-1; D uncertain. The CDR3 spans 11 residues. Germline CDR1 and CDR2: DFQATT and SNEGSKA (reference sequence). The CDR3 protein is CSAGGVRGYTF. CDR3 nucleotides: TGCAGCGCCGGCGGGGTCCGTGGCTACACCTTC.

This rearrangement joins TRBV18 to TRBJ1-2; D unclear. Germline values: CDR1 KGHSH, CDR2 LQKENI. V was trimmed by 0 bases and J by 8 bases, leaving 13 bases between them. This CDR3 region has 14 residues. CDR3: CASSPPGRGEGYTF. CDR3 DNA: TGTGCCAGCTCACCACCCGGCCGAGGAGAAGGCTACACCTTC.

This chain connects TRBV7-9 to TRBJ1-3; the D is unclear. V was shortened by 0 bases and J by 0 bases, with 6 bases between the two germline ends. CDR3 length: 15 residues. Looked up from germline, CDR1 is SEHNR and CDR2 is FQNEAQ (reference sequence). The CDR3 coding sequence is TGTGCCAGCAGCTTAGCGCCGGTCTCTGGAAACACCATATATTTT. It codes for CASSLAPVSGNTIYF.

This sequence joins TRBV2 and TRBJ2-7, with TRBD1 matching 9 bases. The ends lost 7 bases at V and 6 bases at J; junction bases unmatched: 7. CDR1 is SNHLY and CDR2 is FYNNEI in the germline V gene. The CDR3 extends over 13 amino acids. DNA of the CDR3: TGTGCCAGCACACCGGACAGGGGCCTCGAGCAGTACTTC. This translates into CASTPDRGLEQYF.

The V and J genes are TRBV6-5 and TRBJ1-1; a possible D gene is TRBD1 (5 bases). Germline CDR1 is MNHEY and CDR2 is SVGAGI. The CDR3 consists of 14 residues. Between the trimmed V and J ends, which lost 4 bases and 8 bases, there was a span of 17 bases. This CDR3 reads CASSFQGGMEEAFF. The CDR3 DNA is TGTGCCAGCAGTTTCCAGGGTGGCATGGAGGAAGCTTTCTTT.

The chain has TRBV15 and TRBJ1-2, with a possible D match to TRBD1 (5 bases). Trimming stripped 3 bases from V and 8 bases from J, with 19 bases between. The CDR3 covers 15 residues. Germline CDR1 reads LNHNV; CDR2 reads YYDKDF (reference sequence). CDR3 coding DNA: TGTGCCACCAGCAGCCCAACGGGGGGTAGGGTCGGCTACACCTTC. As protein: CATSSPTGGRVGYTF. Complete variable domain (other parts from reference TRBV15 and TRBJ1-2): DAMVIQNPRYQVTQFGKPVTLSCSQTLNHNVMYWYQQKSSQAPKLLFHYYDKDFNNEADTPDNFQSRRPNTSFCFLDIRSPGLGDTAMYLCATSSPTGGRVGYTFGSGTRLTVV.

This chain joins TRBV5-6 and TRBJ2-6; unclear D gene. CDR1 and CDR2 from the germline V gene are SGHDT and YYEEEE. This CDR3 is built from 15 residues. The V gene lost 1 base and the J gene lost 2 bases, with 7 bases spanning the gap. The CDR3 loop reads CASSLSSTGANVLTF. The CDR3 bases are TGTGCCAGCAGCTTGTCTAGTACTGGGGCCAACGTCCTGACTTTC.